This section outlines one T cell receptor (beta chain) sequence together with its context. The data derive from a study of blood T cell repertoires in COVID-19. Study details: Material from acute and convalescent COVID-19 was sourced from the United States, Italy and Spain.

Authors' methods: Amplification from reference gene primers served as the basis for estimated nucleated cell counts. Assay: immunoSEQ multiplex PCR; the TCRdb copy retains only in-frame clones and omits some. V, J and clone size are those of that table, while D and trimming were read from the DNA. The sample lists 14,000 or so clones; roughly 89% were seen once. Material for sequencing was peripheral blood. The source is a human donor with active COVID-19. The donor label of this sample is uncertain.

The CDR3 coding sequence is TGCGCCAGCAGCCAAGATCATACTTCCGCCTACGAGCAGTACTTC. Its translation: CASSQDHTSAYEQYF. The chain couples TRBV4-3 to TRBJ2-7; D ambiguous. Deletions cut 0 bases from V and 2 bases from J, with 11 bases between. The CDR3 is 15 residues long. Per germline, CDR1 LGHNA and CDR2 YSLEER.